This passage covers 8 T cell receptor beta chains from one sample sequenced in a study of T cell repertoires in cytomegalovirus infection. These TCRs' antigens remain unknown. Each CDR3 protein gets one entry after TCRdb re-called the reads with MiXCR. In the table there are about 280,000 distinct CDR3 sequences, roughly a fifth of which are singletons. The sequencing used cultured PBMCs, collected from culture after CMV antigen stimulation. The receptors derive from a human donor in good health (CMV status not recorded). Some clones in this sample may be carry-over from other donors' samples.

This clonotype was counted only a few times. The V and J genes are TRBV6-1 and TRBJ2-7, with 10 bases aligning to TRBD2. The V segment lost 7 bases and the J segment 0 bases; nucleotides outside the gene matches: 9. CDR1 MNHNS and CDR2 SASEGT come from the germline V gene. There are 16 residues in the CDR3. DNA of the CDR3: TGTGCCAGCACCATAGCCCGGACTAGCGGCTCCTACGAGCAGTACTTC. The encoded protein is CASTIARTSGSYEQYF.

This sequence joins TRBV19 and TRBJ2-1; D may be TRBD2 (5 bases). The CDR3 is 15 amino acids. V was pared by 5 bases and J by 0 bases, with 11 bases between. Germline CDR1 and CDR2: LNHDA and SQIVND (reference sequence). This CDR3 reads CASSWRASSYNEQFF. The CDR3 DNA sequence: TGTGCCAGTAGTTGGCGGGCGAGCTCCTACAATGAGCAGTTCTTC.

This clonotype was seen ten or more times. V and J are TRBV7-6 and TRBJ2-1; D call uncertain. The CDR3 sequence is 16 residues long. Per germline, CDR1 SGHVS and CDR2 FNYEAQ. V lost 1 base and J 1 base, leaving 11 bases between the germline ends. CDR3 sequence reads: CASSLGASTSYNEQFF. The CDR3 region has the DNA TGTGCCAGCAGCTTAGGGGCTAGTACTTCCTACAATGAGCAGTTCTTC.

This clonotype was detected a few times. The chain combines TRBV5-6 with TRBJ2-5; 9 positions match TRBD2. With V trimmed by 2 bases and J by 5 bases, 7 bases remained unmatched. This CDR3 contains 15 residues. Germline loops: CDR1 SGHDT, CDR2 YYEEEE. CDR3 residues: CASSLLAGVLETQYF. In nucleotides, the CDR3 is TGTGCCAGCAGCTTATTAGCGGGAGTCTTGGAGACCCAGTACTTC.

The rearrangement uses TRBV6-2 or TRBV6-3 and TRBJ2-2; no clear D. Germline V gene data show CDR1 as MNHEY and CDR2 as SVGEGT. V was clipped by 4 bases and J by 0 bases, with 9 bases between them. CDR3 length equals 15 residues. CDR3 coding DNA: TGTGCCAGCAGTTGGCATTTGCCGAACACCGGGGAGCTGTTTTTT. Translating gives CASSWHLPNTGELFF.

This chain joins TRBV7-2 and TRBJ2-5; 10 bases line up with TRBD2. The CDR3 spans 13 residues. Germline-derived CDR1 and CDR2 are SGHTA and FQGNSA. V lost 11 bases to trimming and J lost 4 bases; unmatched junction nucleotides: 7. The CDR3 reads CAVRVAGGETQYF. CDR3 in DNA: TGTGCCGTTCGAGTAGCGGGAGGAGAGACCCAGTACTTC.

This clonotype came up a few times. The J gene is TRBJ1-5, the V gene TRBV27, with D unclear. The V gene lost 2 bases and the J gene lost 5 bases, with 10 bases spanning the gap. The CDR3 runs to 14 residues. The germline V gene has CDR1 MNHEY and CDR2 SMNVEV (reference sequence). The CDR3 nucleotides read TGTGCCAGCAGTTTAAGACAAGGTTATCAGCCCCAGCATTTT. Its protein product is CASSLRQGYQPQHF.

The chain employs TRBV29-1 and TRBJ2-1, with 7 bases lining up with TRBD1. Germline loops: CDR1 SQVTM, CDR2 ANQGSEA. The CDR3 is 16 amino acids. Unmatched junction bases numbered 13, after V lost 4 bases and J lost 4 bases. CDR3 sequence reads: CSVVNPPGQQYNEQFF. The CDR3 DNA reads TGCAGCGTTGTTAATCCCCCGGGACAGCAGTACAATGAGCAGTTCTTC.